Each of the 22 T cell receptor beta chains below was sequenced from the same sample in a study of glioma-infiltrating T cells. Amplification of TCR alpha and beta CDR3 regions from RNA used iRepertoire nested multiplex PCR. TCRdb called the multiplex PCR reads again in MiXCR, with one record for every CDR3 protein. The sample yields around 180,000 distinct CDR3 sequences, around 40% seen once. Sequencing was performed on glioma tissue, nonneoplastic brain tissue, or PBMCs (not recorded which). These receptors all come from a human donor with low-grade glioma or glioblastoma, undergoing nonglioma brain surgery, or in good health (not recorded which).

A remark on this clonotype: This may be a read error, as it is one base from a much larger clone. The V and J genes are TRBV28 and TRBJ2-7; D perhaps matches TRBD2 (5 bases). The CDR3 has 13 residues. Trimming pared 5 bases from V and 4 bases from J, leaving 12 bases between. Germline CDR1 is MDHEN and CDR2 is SYDVKM. The CDR3 sequence is CASSPGSNYEQYF. DNA of the CDR3: TGTGCCAGCAGTCCGGGATCAAATTACGAGCAGTACTTC.

The rearrangement joins TRBV6-4 to TRBJ2-7; D is uncertain. The CDR3 length is 12 residues. Trimming cost V 1 base and J 6 bases, with 7 bases left between them. Germline loops: CDR1 MRHNA, CDR2 SNTAGT. The CDR3 loop reads CASSDFFLEQYF. In DNA form, the CDR3 reads TGTGCCAGCAGTGACTTCTTTCTCGAGCAGTACTTC.

This chain links TRBV25-1 with TRBJ1-2, with D maybe TRBD1 (6 bases). Germline V gives CDR1 MGHDK, CDR2 SYGVNS. Trimming pared 1 base from V and 1 base from J, leaving 13 bases between. The CDR3 covers 16 residues. This chain's CDR3 is CASSELGQGFNYGYTF. Written as DNA, the CDR3 is TGTGCCAGCAGTGAATTGGGGCAGGGGTTTAACTATGGCTACACCTTC.

This clonotype was seen a handful of times. The chain combines TRBV27 with TRBJ2-5; 7 bases line up with TRBD1. With V trimmed by 7 bases and J by 1 base, 9 bases remained unmatched. This CDR3 is built from 15 residues. Germline V gene data show CDR1 as MNHEY and CDR2 as SMNVEV (reference sequence). The CDR3 sequence is CASTETGQTQETQYF. CDR3 sequence (DNA): TGTGCCAGCACAGAAACGGGACAGACCCAAGAGACCCAGTACTTC.

The chain joins TRBV2 to TRBJ2-2, with D maybe TRBD2 (6 bases). This CDR3 region has 15 residues. Germline CDR1 SNHLY, CDR2 FYNNEI. V lost 9 bases and J 2 bases, leaving 16 bases between the germline ends. CDR3 protein: CASKPSATNTGELFF. The CDR3 DNA is TGTGCCAGTAAACCTAGCGCTACCAACACCGGGGAGCTGTTTTTT.

This clonotype showed up many times. The genes are TRBV20-1 and TRBJ1-1, with a possible D match to TRBD1 (5 bases). Trimming pared 3 bases from V and 6 bases from J, leaving 11 bases between. Germline values: CDR1 DFQATT, CDR2 SNEGSKA (reference sequence). The CDR3 has 12 amino acids. The CDR3 sequence is CSASLGDAEAFF. CDR3 DNA sequence: TGCAGTGCTAGTCTAGGGGACGCTGAAGCTTTCTTT.

This clonotype was observed many times. V usage is TRBV20-1 and J usage is TRBJ2-1; D not certain. Germline CDR1 DFQATT, CDR2 SNEGSKA (reference sequence). The CDR3 totals 11 residues. V lost 0 bases to trimming and J lost 14 bases, with 11 bases between them. CDR3 sequence (DNA): TGCAGTGCTAGAGATCCTGAAAGGGAGTTCTTC. As protein: CSARDPEREFF.

This clonotype was recorded only once. This may arise from a read error, as a much more abundant clone is one base away. This chain joins TRBV7-2 and TRBJ2-7; no clear D. V was pared by 1 base and J by 3 bases, with 7 bases between. Germline lookup yields CDR1 SGHTA and CDR2 FQGNSA. CDR3 length equals 13 residues. CDR3 region: CASSLEAHYEQYF. The CDR3 DNA is TGTGCCAGCAGCTTAGAGGCGCACTACGAGCAGTACTTC.

The J gene is TRBJ2-1, the V gene TRBV20-1; 8 bases are a match to TRBD1. This CDR3 comprises 12 residues. The germline gives CDR1 DFQATT, CDR2 SNEGSKA (reference sequence). V lost 8 bases and J lost 4; bases outside the gene matches: 4. The DNA of the CDR3 is TGCAGTTCCCGACAGGGGTACAATGAGCAGTTCTTC. This translates into CSSRQGYNEQFF.

A remark on this clonotype: A clone one base away is much larger, so this may be a read error. The chain is built from TRBV25-1 and TRBJ2-7; no definite D call. The CDR3 has 13 residues. CDR1 is MGHDK, CDR2 SYGVNS, per germline. CDR3 amino acids: CARSGLGSYEQYF. The CDR3 DNA follows: TGTGCCAGAAGTGGGCTAGGCTCCTACGAGCAGTACTTC.

This clonotype was recorded many times. This rearrangement joins TRBV24-1 to TRBJ1-2, with no clear D. This CDR3 has 14 amino acids. The germline CDR1 and CDR2 sequences are KGHDR and SFDVKD. Trimming stripped 7 bases from V and 4 bases from J, with 15 bases between. DNA for the CDR3: TGTGCCACCAGCCCTGGCCCTATGGCCTATGGCTACACCTTC. Translating it yields CATSPGPMAYGYTF.

V is TRBV7-2 and J is TRBJ2-1, with 14 bases aligning to TRBD2. Germline V gene data show CDR1 as SGHTA and CDR2 as FQGNSA. This CDR3 has 15 residues. V shed 8 bases and J 10 bases; nucleotides not matched to a gene: 10. The CDR3 is CASSRLAGGPSEQFF. The DNA of the CDR3 is TGTGCCAGCTCGAGACTAGCGGGAGGGCCAAGCGAGCAGTTCTTC.

The V and J genes are TRBV12-3 or TRBV12-4 and TRBJ2-7, with TRBD2 identical over 7 bases. The CDR3 contains 14 residues. The V and J ends lost 2 bases and 7 bases, in that order; junction bases with no gene match: 8. CDR3 bases: TGTGCCAGCAGTTTAAGTCTAGCGGTCGGAGAGCAGTACTTC. It specifies CASSLSLAVGEQYF.

Points on this clonotype: This could be a read error, since a much larger clone is one nucleotide away. V gene TRBV6-1 combines with J gene TRBJ2-5, with a tentative D call TRBD1 (6 bases). V gave up 0 bases and J gave up 3 bases, with 20 bases separating them. Germline CDR1 and CDR2: MNHNS and SASEGT. CDR3 length: 18 residues. Here the CDR3 reads CASSEAGLQGMGKETQYF. Written as DNA, the CDR3 is TGTGCCAGCAGTGAAGCTGGGCTTCAGGGGATGGGGAAAGAGACCCAGTACTTC.

In its sample, this clonotype was seen many times. The CDR3 sequence is CASSPGIRGNTDTQYF. CDR3 DNA sequence: TGTGCCAGCAGCCCCGGGATTAGGGGTAACACAGATACGCAGTATTTT. J is TRBJ2-3 and V is TRBV7-8; perhaps D is TRBD1 or TRBD2 (5 bases each). CDR1 is SGHVS, CDR2 FQNEAQ, per germline. CDR3 size: 16 residues. Trimming cost V 5 bases and J 2 bases, with 17 bases left between them.

The rearrangement joins TRBV19 to TRBJ2-2; D unresolved. The CDR3 totals 17 residues. V was pared by 3 bases and J by 0 bases, with 14 bases between. The germline CDR1 and CDR2 sequences are LNHDA and SQIVND (reference sequence). The CDR3 DNA is TGTGCCAGTAGTATCCTCCTAATAGCCGCGAACACCGGGGAGCTGTTTTTT. Its protein product is CASSILLIAANTGELFF.

Concerning this clonotype itself: Mismatch with germline at one junction end may stem from a read error. The gene calls are TRBV4-1 and TRBJ1-1; D is ambiguous. Per the germline V gene, CDR1 is MGHRA and CDR2 is YSYEKL. This CDR3 comprises 12 residues. The CDR3 nucleotides are TGCTCCAGCATCCAAGAAGGGACTGAAGCTTTCTTT. Protein product: CSSIQEGTEAFF.

This rearrangement joins TRBV6-1 to TRBJ2-1; TRBD1 matches 8 bases. J lost 13 bases, V lost 6 bases, and 14 bases had no gene match. Germline V gene lookup returns CDR1 MNHNS and CDR2 SASEGT. There are 14 residues in the CDR3. The CDR3 here is CASRATGVGEAQFF. For the CDR3, the DNA is TGTGCCAGCAGGGCGACAGGGGTAGGGGAGGCCCAGTTCTTC.

This clonotype was recorded at least ten times. The chain is built from TRBV14 and TRBJ1-1; no definite D call. Germline V CDR1 and CDR2: SGHDN, FVKESK. CDR3 length equals 16 residues. The V end lost 4 bases, the J end lost 3 bases, and 18 bases lay between the germline ends. The CDR3 here is CASSLRRPADHTEAFF. DNA for the CDR3: TGTGCCAGCAGCCTAAGACGGCCGGCAGATCACACTGAAGCTTTCTTT. Full variable domain (missing parts from reference TRBV14 and TRBJ1-1): EAGVTQFPSHSVIEKGQTVTLRCDPISGHDNLYWYRRVMGKEIKFLLHFVKESKQDESGMPNNRFLAERTGGTYSTLKVQPAELEDSGVYFCASSLRRPADHTEAFFGQGTRLTVV.

The table lists this clonotype with many counts. V and J are TRBV20-1 and TRBJ2-1; TRBD1 or TRBD2 may be the D gene (5 bases each). The germline gives CDR1 DFQATT, CDR2 SNEGSKA (reference sequence). The CDR3 totals 17 residues. Trimming cost V 0 bases and J 1 base, with 16 bases left between them. The CDR3 region is CSARDWDHHRSYNEQFF. DNA of the CDR3: TGCAGTGCTAGAGATTGGGACCATCATCGGTCCTACAATGAGCAGTTCTTC.

Concerning this clonotype: One end of the junction fails to match germline, which may point to a read error. The V and J genes are TRBV6-6 and TRBJ2-2, with TRBD2 as a possible D gene (6 bases). Germline CDR1 reads MNHNY; CDR2 reads SVGAGI (reference sequence). The CDR3 spans 15 residues. The CDR3 region has the DNA TGTGCCAGCAGGGAGCCCCTGACGCACACCCGGGAGATGTTTTTT. Translating it yields CASREPLTHTREMFF.

The CDR3 here is CASSFNWNTGELFF. Written as DNA, the CDR3 is TGCGCCAGCAGCTTCAACTGGAACACCGGGGAGCTGTTTTTT. This rearrangement joins TRBV5-1 to TRBJ2-2; D is unclear. This CDR3 has 14 residues. Germline CDR1 and CDR2: SGHRS and YFSETQ. V was cut by 2 bases and J by 1 base, with 6 bases left in between.